Below are 30 T cell receptor beta chains sequenced from a single sample in a study of human T cells and chemical hapten exposure. Via MiXCR, TCRdb re-called the 5' RACE reads, giving one row per CDR3 protein. This table has approximately 110,000 distinct CDR3 sequences, roughly a fifth appearing once. Unfractionated whole blood was the source from which total RNA was extracted. All receptors come from a human donor in good health.

This clonotype occurred a few times. V and J are TRBV2 and TRBJ2-3; 7 nucleotides agree with TRBD1. CDR1 is SNHLY and CDR2 is FYNNEI in the germline V gene. The junction had 3 bases not matched to a gene; V was cut back by 4 bases and J by 5 bases. This CDR3 is built from 13 residues. This CDR3 is CASSGQGKDTQYF. CDR3 nucleotides: TGTGCCAGCAGTGGACAGGGCAAAGATACGCAGTATTTT.

This clonotype was detected ten times or more. V is TRBV6-6 and J is TRBJ2-1; 7 bases match TRBD2. Germline CDR1 and CDR2: MNHNY and SVGAGI (reference sequence). The CDR3 has 13 amino acids. V shed 6 bases and J 8 bases; nucleotides not matched to a gene: 7. The CDR3 sequence: CASSTGRVDEQFF. The CDR3 region has the DNA TGTGCCAGCAGCACGGGGAGGGTCGATGAGCAGTTCTTC.

This sequence joins TRBV18 and TRBJ1-1; no reliable D call. V shed 7 bases and J shed 0 bases, with 9 bases lying between them. The CDR3 sequence is 13 residues long. Germline CDR1 reads KGHSH; CDR2 reads LQKENI. The CDR3 coding sequence is TGTGCCAGCTACGCGGGGATGAACACTGAAGCTTTCTTT. Its translation is CASYAGMNTEAFF.

The count of this clonotype is one. CDR3 nucleotide sequence: TGCGCCAGCAGCTCCACCGGGGGAGCGGGGCCTTACAATGAGCAGTTCTTC. This translates into CASSSTGGAGPYNEQFF. J is TRBJ2-1 and V is TRBV5-1; 7 positions match TRBD2. The J segment lost 4 bases and the V segment lost 3 bases, leaving 13 bases of the junction unmatched. The CDR3 consists of 17 residues. The germline gives CDR1 SGHRS, CDR2 YFSETQ.

This clonotype was observed a handful of times. The J gene is TRBJ2-2, the V gene TRBV10-3; D possibly corresponds to TRBD1 (6 bases). Trimming took off 3 bases at V and 4 bases at J, with 15 bases between the two ends. The CDR3 totals 16 residues. The germline V gene has CDR1 ENHRY and CDR2 SYGVKD. CDR3 residues: CAISDTPGQTTGELFF. The CDR3 DNA reads TGTGCCATCAGTGACACCCCGGGACAAACCACCGGGGAGCTGTTTTTT.

This clonotype appeared many times. This chain connects TRBV3-1 to TRBJ2-1, with 9 bases aligning to TRBD2. J lost 7 bases, V lost 7 bases, and 17 bases had no gene match. This CDR3 comprises 17 residues. Germline CDR1 LGHDT, CDR2 YNNKEL (reference sequence). The DNA of the CDR3 is TGTGCCAGCACACCCTGGGCACTAAGCGGGAGGACTAATGAGCAGTTCTTC. Encoded protein: CASTPWALSGRTNEQFF.

The J gene is TRBJ1-1, the V gene TRBV12-3 or TRBV12-4, with a weak D call TRBD1 (6 bases). V dropped 6 bases and J dropped 4 bases, with 21 bases sitting between them. CDR3 size: 16 residues. CDR3 nucleotides: TGTGCCAGCAGCCGTTGGGGGGGGGGCTCGGGCACTGAAGCTTTCTTT. Translated: CASSRWGGGSGTEAFF.

This clonotype was detected a few times. The J gene is TRBJ1-1, the V gene TRBV7-9; D is undetermined. Trimming took 5 bases from V and 6 from J, leaving 13 bases between them. CDR3 size: 13 residues. Germline V gives CDR1 SEHNR, CDR2 FQNEAQ (reference sequence). The CDR3 sequence is CASSAPNGAEAFF. For the CDR3, the DNA is TGTGCCAGCAGCGCCCCAAACGGGGCTGAAGCTTTCTTT. The entire variable domain, with the rest obtained from reference TRBV7-9 and TRBJ1-1, is as follows: DTGVSQNPRHKITKRGQNVTFRCDPISEHNRLYWYRQTLGQGPEFLTYFQNEAQLEKSRLLSDRFSAERPKGSFSTLEIQRTEQGDSAMYLCASSAPNGAEAFFGQGTRLTVV.

The chain combines TRBV5-4 with TRBJ2-3; 10 bases are a match to TRBD1. V was clipped by 4 bases and J by 4 bases; unmatched bases: 12. The germline CDR1 and CDR2 sequences are SGHNT and YYREEE (reference sequence). This CDR3 comprises 17 residues. The CDR3 reads CASSPPPRGQGADTQYF. The CDR3 region has the DNA TGTGCCAGCAGCCCACCCCCTAGAGGACAGGGGGCAGATACGCAGTATTTT.

The CDR3: CASRDSQGTRQNTGELFF. CDR3 nucleotides: TGTGCCAGCAGAGATTCACAGGGCACGAGGCAGAACACCGGGGAGCTGTTTTTT. The genes are TRBV6-1 and TRBJ2-2; TRBD1 is a possible D gene (6 bases). CDR1 and CDR2 from the germline V gene are MNHNS and SASEGT. The V gene lost 6 bases and the J gene lost 1 base, with 21 bases spanning the gap. The CDR3 has 18 amino acids.

The sample holds a few counts of this clonotype. The V call is TRBV7-2, the J call TRBJ1-6, with D possibly being TRBD1 (6 bases). V lost 3 bases to trimming and J lost 7 bases, with 13 bases between them. In germline, CDR1 is SGHTA, CDR2 FQGNSA. CDR3 length: 15 amino acids. CDR3 loop: CASSFLNRENSPLHF. CDR3 nucleotide sequence: TGTGCCAGCAGCTTTTTAAACAGGGAGAATTCACCCCTCCACTTT.

This clonotype has more than one count but fewer than ten. V and J are TRBV11-2 and TRBJ2-3, with D perhaps TRBD1 or TRBD2 (5 bases each). Germline CDR1 reads SGHAT; CDR2 reads FQNNGV. The V end was cut by 3 bases, the J end by 0 bases, with 25 bases between. The CDR3 is 20 residues long. The chain's CDR3 is CASSLDMPGPQLLSTDTQYF. CDR3 coding DNA: TGTGCCAGCAGCTTGGACATGCCGGGACCTCAACTACTTAGCACAGATACGCAGTATTTT.

V is TRBV28 and J is TRBJ2-7, with D possibly called TRBD1 or TRBD2 (5 bases each). Per germline, CDR1 MDHEN and CDR2 SYDVKM. V was shortened by 5 bases and J by 2 bases, with 16 bases between the two germline ends. This CDR3 contains 15 residues. This chain's CDR3 is CASSPHSGPTYEQYF. The CDR3 DNA sequence: TGTGCCAGCAGTCCACACTCGGGACCGACCTACGAGCAGTACTTC.

The V call is TRBV14, the J call TRBJ1-2, with D maybe TRBD1 (5 bases). V was pared by 2 bases and J by 4 bases, with 8 bases between. Per germline, CDR1 SGHDN and CDR2 FVKESK. The CDR3 length is 13 residues. The CDR3 region is CASSQQGGYGYTF. In DNA form, the CDR3 reads TGTGCCAGCAGCCAACAGGGTGGCTATGGCTACACCTTC.

This clonotype was counted only a few times. The V and J genes are TRBV27 and TRBJ1-2; a weak D match, TRBD1 (5 bases). CDR3 length equals 16 residues. The V gene's germline CDR1 is MNHEY and CDR2 SMNVEV (reference sequence). V was pared by 5 bases and J by 0 bases, with 16 bases between. The CDR3: CASSTLPTVPNYGYTF. The CDR3 DNA sequence: TGTGCCAGCAGTACCCTCCCGACAGTGCCTAACTATGGCTACACCTTC.

The CDR3 is CASSPGLGEKLFF. Here the CDR3 DNA reads TGTGCCAGCAGTCCGGGACTAGGTGAAAAACTGTTTTTT. The chain links TRBV11-2 to TRBJ1-4; possible D gene TRBD1, 5 bases. Germline V gene sequence: CDR1 SGHAT, CDR2 FQNNGV. V gave up 6 bases and J gave up 7 bases, with 12 bases separating them. CDR3 length equals 13 residues.

This clonotype has more than one count but fewer than ten. This rearrangement joins TRBV4-1 to TRBJ2-1, with 8 bases identical to TRBD2. CDR1 MGHRA and CDR2 YSYEKL come from the germline V gene. V lost 2 bases and J lost 6; bases outside the gene matches: 6. This CDR3 spans 15 amino acids. The DNA of the CDR3 is TGCGCCAGCAGCCAACAAGCACTAGCGGTCAATGAGCAGTTCTTC. Amino acid sequence: CASSQQALAVNEQFF.

A few counts support this clonotype. The J gene is TRBJ1-6, the V gene TRBV15, with TRBD1 identical over 7 bases. The ends lost 7 bases at V and 4 bases at J; junction bases unmatched: 4. The length of the CDR3 is 14 residues. Looked up from germline, CDR1 is LNHNV and CDR2 is YYDKDF (reference sequence). Written as DNA, the CDR3 is TGTGCCACCACCAGGGGGACATATAATTCACCCCTCCACTTT. It is translated as CATTRGTYNSPLHF.

The chain has TRBV6-5 and TRBJ2-3, with D possibly matching TRBD2 (6 bases). V was shortened by 5 bases and J by 2 bases, with 17 bases between the two germline ends. CDR3 length equals 16 residues. The germline gives CDR1 MNHEY, CDR2 SVGAGI. The CDR3 region has the DNA TGTGCCAGCAGTCTTGGCGGGGTTTTGGCCACAGATACGCAGTATTTT. Protein: CASSLGGVLATDTQYF.

This clonotype was counted only a few times. The chain joins TRBV6-1 to TRBJ2-1; D is uncertain. The CDR3 extends over 13 amino acids. CDR1 and CDR2 (germline): MNHNS, SASEGT. V shed 2 bases and J shed 9 bases, with 11 bases lying between them. CDR3 sequence reads: CASSENGPGEQFF. As DNA, the CDR3 is TGTGCCAGCAGTGAAAATGGGCCGGGTGAGCAGTTCTTC.

This clonotype turned up a few times. The chain recombines TRBV28 with TRBJ1-5, with D perhaps matching TRBD1 (5 bases). Germline lookup yields CDR1 MDHEN and CDR2 SYDVKM. V dropped 5 bases and J dropped 3 bases, with 14 bases sitting between them. The CDR3 is made up of 15 amino acids. The CDR3 loop reads CASSLEGQVNQPQHF. DNA for the CDR3: TGTGCCAGCAGTCTCGAGGGGCAGGTCAATCAGCCCCAGCATTTT.

V gene TRBV3-1 combines with J gene TRBJ2-6; TRBD1 is a possible D gene (6 bases). Germline V gene sequence: CDR1 LGHDT, CDR2 YNNKEL (reference sequence). The CDR3 runs to 17 residues. V shed 0 bases and J shed 2 bases, with 11 bases lying between them. CDR3 region: CASSQDLGGAGANVLTF. The CDR3 nucleotides read TGTGCCAGCAGCCAAGATTTAGGGGGAGCTGGGGCCAACGTCCTGACTTTC.

This clonotype has more than one count but fewer than ten. This chain links TRBV6-1 with TRBJ1-5; 8 bases align to TRBD1. The CDR3 has 14 residues. The junction had 5 bases not matched to a gene; V was cut back by 4 bases and J by 6 bases. Germline CDR1 and CDR2: MNHNS and SASEGT. This chain's CDR3 is CASSGDRGSQPQHF. In DNA, the CDR3 is TGTGCCAGCAGTGGAGACAGGGGTTCTCAGCCCCAGCATTTT.

The CDR3, as DNA: TGTGCCAGCAGCCCGGGGCTTCGCAATCAGCCCCAGCATTTT. Protein sequence: CASSPGLRNQPQHF. The V and J genes are TRBV7-2 and TRBJ1-5, with D tentatively TRBD1 (5 bases). This CDR3 contains 14 residues. Trimming removed 5 bases from V and 2 bases from J, with 10 bases in between. Germline CDR1 and CDR2: SGHTA and FQGNSA.

The V gene is TRBV27, the J gene TRBJ2-3, with a possible D match to TRBD2 (6 bases). Per germline, CDR1 MNHEY and CDR2 SMNVEV (reference sequence). V was clipped by 4 bases and J by 11 bases, with 16 bases between them. The CDR3 extends over 13 amino acids. Here the CDR3 reads CASSYRDSLKQYF. The CDR3 DNA is TGTGCCAGCAGTTACCGGGACTCCCTGAAGCAGTATTTT.

V usage is TRBV29-1 and J usage is TRBJ2-7, with D tentatively TRBD1 (5 bases). Trimming removed 5 bases at V and 3 bases at J, with 11 bases between. The CDR3 is 12 residues long. CDR1 SQVTM and CDR2 ANQGSEA come from the germline V gene. CDR3 sequence (DNA): TGCAGCGTTATTGGTGACAGCTACGAGCAGTACTTC. Translating gives CSVIGDSYEQYF.

The chain employs TRBV7-3 and TRBJ1-1; 7 bases map to TRBD1. Germline V gene lookup returns CDR1 SGHTA and CDR2 FQGTGA. CDR3 length: 13 amino acids. V dropped 5 bases and J dropped 6; count of bases not matched to a gene: 6. The DNA for the CDR3 is TGTGCCAGCAGCCCGCGGACAGGCCCTGAAGCTTTCTTT. Residues: CASSPRTGPEAFF.

The chain couples TRBV28 to TRBJ2-7; 8 bases agree with TRBD2. With V trimmed by 5 bases and J by 5 bases, 14 bases remained unmatched. Germline V gene sequence: CDR1 MDHEN, CDR2 SYDVKM. CDR3 length: 16 residues. CDR3 sequence reads: CASSPISGGRRNEQYF. Written as DNA, the CDR3 is TGTGCCAGCAGTCCCATATCTGGCGGGAGGAGGAACGAGCAGTACTTC.

The CDR3 loop is CASSPTFSTGLLFF. The CDR3 nucleotides read TGTGCCAGCAGCCCAACCTTTTCGACAGGGCTGCTGTTTTTT. The chain joins TRBV3-1 to TRBJ1-4; 7 bases agree with TRBD1. CDR1 is LGHDT and CDR2 is YNNKEL in the germline V gene (reference sequence). J was trimmed by 14 bases and V by 4 bases; bases with no gene match: 13. The CDR3 loop spans 14 amino acids.

This clonotype was seen a few times. The chain couples TRBV6-1 to TRBJ1-5; unclear D gene. Deletions cut 3 bases from V and 2 bases from J, with 8 bases between. Germline loops: CDR1 MNHNS, CDR2 SASEGT. The CDR3 consists of 14 residues. CDR3 DNA sequence: TGTGCCAGCAGTGATCAGAGAGGCAATCAGCCCCAGCATTTT. Protein: CASSDQRGNQPQHF.